These T cell receptor beta chains were read from a single sample in a study of shared clonotypes between healthy human individuals. Clones were sequenced by immunoSEQ multiplex PCR, and TCRdb holds only the in-frame ones, with some missing. This sample has more than 2 million clones, with over 85% found just once. Sequencing was performed on naive CD4+ T cells sorted from blood. These receptors originate from a man younger than 30 in good health. CDR3s include the opening cysteine and the closing phenylalanine or tryptophan. The order of the fields is CDR3 length, clone size, J gene, D gene, V gene, CDR3 DNA, CDR3 protein. D genes are given only for firm matches. Some rows have no size entry. The others give once, few or many, or a class for an expanded clone.

13 | NA | TRBJ2-7 | TRBD2 | TRBV7-6 | TGTGCCAGCAGCTTTGGGGGGGCCTACGAGCAGTACTTC | CASSFGGAYEQYF
10 | many | TRBJ2-1 | NA | TRBV20-1 | TGCAGTGCCTCAGAGGTACAGCAGTTCTTC | CSASEVQQFF
14 | NA | TRBJ1-1 | TRBD1 | TRBV10-3 | TGTGCCATCAGTTTTGACAGGGTGGTCACTGAAGCTTTCTTT | CAISFDRVVTEAFF
14 | NA | TRBJ1-1 | NA | TRBV6-5 | TGTGCCAGCAGTTACGGTCGGGGGAACACTGAAGCTTTCTTT | CASSYGRGNTEAFF
13 | NA | TRBJ2-7 | TRBD2 | TRBV19 | TGTGCCAGTAGTATAAGCGGGATCCACGAGCAGTACTTC | CASSISGIHEQYF
14 | NA | TRBJ1-1 | NA | TRBV11-2 | TGTGCCAGCAGCTTAGGGAGGATGGACACTGAAGCTTTCTTT | CASSLGRMDTEAFF
17 | NA | TRBJ1-3 | NA | TRBV5-4 | TGTGCCAGCAGTTACGGACAGCTGCATTCCTCTGGAAACACCATATATTTT | CASSYGQLHSSGNTIYF
14 | NA | TRBJ2-1 | NA | TRBV7-2 | TGTGCCAGCAGCTTAGTTGAGGGGCGCAATGAGCAGTTCTTC | CASSLVEGRNEQFF
13 | once | TRBJ2-3 | TRBD1 | TRBV11-3 | TGTGCCAGCAGCTTGGGACAGGCAGATACGCAGTATTTT | CASSLGQADTQYF
13 | NA | TRBJ2-3 | NA | TRBV5-1 | TGCGCCAGCACGGCAGGGGGGACAGATACGCAGTATTTT | CASTAGGTDTQYF
14 | once | TRBJ2-5 | TRBD2 | TRBV7-7 | TGTGCTAGCAGCTTAGCGGGGTTAGGGGAGACCCAGTACTTC | CASSLAGLGETQYF
13 | NA | TRBJ2-1 | NA | TRBV7-9 | TGTGCCAGCAGCTCAGGAATTTACAATGAGCAGTTCTTC | CASSSGIYNEQFF
13 | NA | TRBJ1-1 | NA | TRBV18 | TGTGCCAGCTCGCGGACGGTGAACACTGAAGCTTTCTTT | CASSRTVNTEAFF
13 | once | TRBJ2-7 | NA | TRBV10-3 | TGTGCCATCAGTGAGTCCGGGGTTCACGAGCAGTACTTC | CAISESGVHEQYF
16 | NA | TRBJ1-5 | NA | TRBV6-6 | TGTGCCAGCAGTTCCTACATGGGCAATGGCAATCAGCCCCAGCATTTT | CASSSYMGNGNQPQHF
14 | NA | TRBJ2-5 | NA | TRBV18 | TGTGCCAGCTCACCACGCGGACTTAAAGAGACCCAGTACTTC | CASSPRGLKETQYF
16 | NA | TRBJ1-1 | TRBD1 | TRBV6-1 | TGTGCCAGCAGGGAATCCGGGACAGGGTTCGTGGGTGAAGCTTTCTTT | CASRESGTGFVGEAFF
18 | NA | TRBJ2-2 | NA | TRBV28 | TGTGCCAGCAGTTCCTCCGGAGGGCGCGGGCGGTACACCGGGGAGCTGTTTTTT | CASSSSGGRGRYTGELFF
12 | NA | TRBJ2-3 | NA | TRBV7-9 | TGTGCCAGCAGCTCAGTAGCGGATACGCAGTATTTT | CASSSVADTQYF
16 | NA | TRBJ2-2 | NA | TRBV6-5 | TGTGCCAGCAGTTACCTTTCCGCCCCGAACACCGGGGAGCTGTTTTTT | CASSYLSAPNTGELFF
15 | NA | TRBJ2-7 | NA | TRBV5-1 | TGCGCCAGCAGCTTGGCCGGGTCCGGCAGAGATGAGCAGTACTTC | CASSLAGSGRDEQYF
14 | NA | TRBJ1-1 | NA | TRBV4-3 | TGCGCCAGCAGCCAAGATCTAGATCCTATCTCGGCTTTCTTT | CASSQDLDPISAFF
16 | NA | TRBJ2-7 | TRBD2 | TRBV4-2 | TGTGCCAGCAGCCAAGACGACGCGGGAGTCGGTCGCGAGCAGTACTTC | CASSQDDAGVGREQYF
14 | NA | TRBJ2-5 | NA | TRBV13 | TGTGCCAGCAGTCCCTACGGAGACCAAGAGACCCAGTACTTC | CASSPYGDQETQYF
16 | NA | TRBJ2-5 | TRBD2 | TRBV28 | TGTGCCAGCAGTCCGTCGGGCGGGGGGGCCCTTGAGACCCAGTACTTC | CASSPSGGGALETQYF
16 | NA | TRBJ2-2 | TRBD1 | TRBV4-1 | TGCGCCAGCAGCCAAGAAGGCGACAGGGTCCTCGGGGAGCTGTTTTTT | CASSQEGDRVLGELFF
16 | NA | TRBJ1-6 | NA | TRBV7-2 | TGTGCCAGCAGCTTAGTTCCAGGTGCCTATAATTCACCCCTCCACTTT | CASSLVPGAYNSPLHF
15 | NA | TRBJ1-2 | NA | TRBV7-8 | TGTGCCAGCAGCCCAGATACAGAATACAACTATGGCTACACCTTC | CASSPDTEYNYGYTF
13 | once | TRBJ1-4 | NA | TRBV10-1 | TGCGCCAGCAGTGCAGGGCAATACGAAAAACTGTTTTTT | CASSAGQYEKLFF
14 | NA | TRBJ1-4 | TRBD1 | TRBV2 | TGTGCCAGCACTACAGGGGGGGCTTGGGAAAAACTGTTTTTT | CASTTGGAWEKLFF
15 | once | TRBJ2-7 | NA | TRBV5-6 | TGTGCCAGCAGCCCACCGGGTTCTCCGATTTACGAGCAGTACTTC | CASSPPGSPIYEQYF
17 | NA | TRBJ2-3 | TRBD2 | TRBV7-3 | TGTGCCAGCAGCTCCACTAGCGGGGGGTCCTTCACAGATACGCAGTATTTT | CASSSTSGGSFTDTQYF
15 | NA | TRBJ2-3 | NA | TRBV18 | TGTGCCAGCTCACCACTAGCTACCTCCACAGATACGCAGTATTTT | CASSPLATSTDTQYF
12 | NA | TRBJ2-4 | NA | TRBV30 | TGTGCCTGGAGGAGGGAAGGGGCCATTCAGTACTTC | CAWRREGAIQYF
17 | NA | TRBJ1-4 | NA | TRBV15 | TGTGCCACCAGCAGAGATATAGCGGCGAAGAATAAGGAAAAACTGTTTTTT | CATSRDIAAKNKEKLFF
11 | once | TRBJ1-1 | NA | TRBV6-6 | TGTGCCAGCAGAAGGACAAATAAAGCTTTCTTT | CASRRTNKAFF
16 | NA | TRBJ2-4 | TRBD1 | TRBV5-1 | TGCGCCAGCAGCCCGGGACAGGGGGCTGCCAAAAACATTCAGTACTTC | CASSPGQGAAKNIQYF
13 | NA | TRBJ2-5 | NA | TRBV5-1 | TGCGCCAGCAGCGTGGTTAGGCAAGAGACCCAGTACTTC | CASSVVRQETQYF
14 | NA | TRBJ2-5 | NA | TRBV7-9 | TGTGCCAGCAGCCCCAGTGGGGCGGGGGAGACCCAGTACTTC | CASSPSGAGETQYF
13 | NA | TRBJ1-4 | TRBD1 | TRBV6-1 | TGTGCCAGCAGTATCCAGACAGGGCGAAAACTGTTTTTT | CASSIQTGRKLFF
13 | NA | TRBJ2-7 | NA | TRBV10-3 | TGTGCCATCAGTGGGGGCGGCAGCTACGAGCAGTACTTC | CAISGGGSYEQYF